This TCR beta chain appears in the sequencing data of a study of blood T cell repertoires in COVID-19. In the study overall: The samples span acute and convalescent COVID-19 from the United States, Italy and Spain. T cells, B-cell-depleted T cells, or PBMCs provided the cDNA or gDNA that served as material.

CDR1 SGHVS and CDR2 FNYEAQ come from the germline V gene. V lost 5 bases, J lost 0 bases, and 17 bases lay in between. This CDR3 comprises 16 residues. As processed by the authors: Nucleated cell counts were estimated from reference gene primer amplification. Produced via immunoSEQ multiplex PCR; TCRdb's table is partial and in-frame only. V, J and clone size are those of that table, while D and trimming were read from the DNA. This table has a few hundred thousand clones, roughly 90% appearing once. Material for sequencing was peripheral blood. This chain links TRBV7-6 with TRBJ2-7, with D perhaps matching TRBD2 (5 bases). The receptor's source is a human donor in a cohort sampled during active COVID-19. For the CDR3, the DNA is TGTGCCAGCAGCGCCGGAAGGACTCTACCCTCCTACGAGCAGTACTTC. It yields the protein CASSAGRTLPSYEQYF.